Listed here are 7 T cell receptor beta chains from one sample, sequenced in a study of Graves' ophthalmopathy and Graves' hyperthyroidism. Amplified material comprised TCR beta CDR3 regions derived from RNA transcripts. After a first-round RT-PCR with HTBI primers, a second-round multiplex PCR was run. MiXCR, run by TCRdb on the multiplex PCR reads, gives a single entry per CDR3 protein. The sample holds some 210,000 distinct CDR3 sequences; roughly 27% are singletons and the top ten take 9.1%. The material sequenced was peripheral blood. The receptors shown here come from a man aged 45-60 years with Graves' ophthalmopathy.

This chain connects TRBV27 to TRBJ2-7, with D unclear. The CDR3 is 14 residues long. The V gene's germline CDR1 is MNHEY and CDR2 SMNVEV (reference sequence). V dropped 8 bases and J dropped 2 bases, with 16 bases sitting between them. CDR3 residues: CASAPQNGAYEQYF. CDR3 DNA sequence: TGTGCCAGCGCCCCGCAGAATGGAGCCTACGAGCAGTACTTC.

This clonotype was seen at least ten times. The chain is built from TRBV28 and TRBJ1-2; no reliable D call. CDR1 MDHEN and CDR2 SYDVKM come from the germline V gene. Trimming left V 2 bases short and J 5 bases short, with 9 bases between. There are 13 residues in the CDR3. Here the CDR3 DNA reads TGTGCCAGCAGTTTAGAGCAAACGTATGGCTACACCTTC. As protein: CASSLEQTYGYTF.

The chain combines TRBV12-3 or TRBV12-4 with TRBJ1-1; no firm D call. This CDR3 is built from 11 residues. Trimming took 6 bases from V and 7 from J, leaving 9 bases between them. CDR3 region: CASRWTDEAFF. In DNA, the CDR3 is TGTGCCAGCAGATGGACGGATGAAGCTTTCTTT.

This clonotype was counted many times. The chain couples TRBV6-6 to TRBJ1-6, with D possibly matching TRBD1 (6 bases). Germline V gene sequence: CDR1 MNHNY, CDR2 SVGAGI (reference sequence). This CDR3 has 15 residues. V lost 0 bases and J 5 bases, leaving 8 bases between the germline ends. CDR3 coding DNA: TGTGCCAGCAGTTACTCGAACAGGGATAATTCACCCCTCCACTTT. Its translation: CASSYSNRDNSPLHF.

This clonotype was seen at least ten times. This chain links TRBV11-2 with TRBJ2-5; tentative D call: TRBD2 (6 bases). CDR1 is SGHAT, CDR2 FQNNGV, per germline. V lost 5 bases to trimming and J lost 2 bases, with 12 bases between them. This CDR3 is 14 amino acids long. This chain's CDR3 is CASSPTGLQETQYF. As DNA, the CDR3 is TGTGCCAGCAGCCCTACCGGACTACAAGAGACCCAGTACTTC.

The chain joins TRBV28 to TRBJ2-7; TRBD2 is a possible D gene (5 bases). Germline V gene lookup returns CDR1 MDHEN and CDR2 SYDVKM. This CDR3 has 15 amino acids. Trimming removed 5 bases from V and 6 bases from J, with 20 bases in between. The CDR3 coding sequence is TGTGCCAGCAGTCCAGGAGGCCGGGCCGGGGTCGAGCAGTACTTC. It encodes CASSPGGRAGVEQYF.

This clonotype was observed many times. The J gene is TRBJ2-2, the V gene TRBV5-1; 12 bases are a match to TRBD2. Trimming took 4 bases from V and 0 from J; bases not matched to a gene: 7. The germline gives CDR1 SGHRS, CDR2 YFSETQ. This CDR3 comprises 18 residues. The CDR3 loop reads CASSLSLAGGPNTGELFF. DNA for the CDR3: TGCGCCAGCAGCCTATCGCTAGCGGGAGGGCCGAACACCGGGGAGCTGTTTTTT. Combining the CDR3 with reference TRBV5-1 and TRBJ2-2 gives the whole variable domain KAGVTQTPRYLIKTRGQQVTLSCSPISGHRSVSWYQQTPGQGLQFLFEYFSETQRNKGNFPGRFSGRQFSNSRSEMNVSTLELGDSALYLCASSLSLAGGPNTGELFFGEGSRLTVL.